The text below deals with one TCR beta chain. The antigen is undetermined. This specimen comes from a study of CD8 T cells in Susac syndrome. Study-wide results and caveats: A relatively small number of individuals underwent TCR sequencing and HLA analysis.

The length of the CDR3 is 11 residues. From germline, CDR1 is LGHDT and CDR2 YNNKEL (reference sequence). Deletions cut 3 bases from V and 10 bases from J, with 4 bases between. After extraction with the RNeasy kit, roughly 0.45 to 1 ug of the RNA was reverse transcribed using random hexamers. By means of immunoSEQ multiplex PCR, TCR beta CDR3 spanning 54 Vbeta and 13 Jbeta underwent amplification. TCRdb analysed the immunoSEQ multiplex PCR reads with MiXCR anew, one entry per CDR3 protein. The sample shows about 140,000 distinct CDR3 sequences, approximately 93% of them seen only once. Material: CD4+ T cells from PBMCs. The chain employs TRBV3-1 and TRBJ1-6, with unresolved D. The sequence was collected from a human donor in good health. CDR3 in amino acids: CASSQQSPLHF. CDR3 nucleotide sequence: TGTGCCAGCAGCCAGCAATCACCCCTCCACTTT.